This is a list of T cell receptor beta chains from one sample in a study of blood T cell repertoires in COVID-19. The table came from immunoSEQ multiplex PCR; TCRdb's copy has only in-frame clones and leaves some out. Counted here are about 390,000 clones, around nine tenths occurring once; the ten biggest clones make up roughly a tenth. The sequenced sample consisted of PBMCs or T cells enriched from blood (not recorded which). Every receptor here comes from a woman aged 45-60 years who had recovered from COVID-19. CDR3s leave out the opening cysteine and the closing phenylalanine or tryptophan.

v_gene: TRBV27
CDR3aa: ASSLYETRANEKLF

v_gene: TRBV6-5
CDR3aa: ASSYYSGNTEAF

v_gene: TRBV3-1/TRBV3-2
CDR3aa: ASSPRGTKTYEQY

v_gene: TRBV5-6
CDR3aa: ASSSLGEYSGNTIY

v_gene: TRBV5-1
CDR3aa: ASSPSVGSGYT

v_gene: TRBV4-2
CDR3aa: ASSQETGRGFTDTQY

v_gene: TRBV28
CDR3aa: AISGQPQETQY

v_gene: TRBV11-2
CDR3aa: ASSPRLAGGPGEQY

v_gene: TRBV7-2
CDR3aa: ASRPGGGVPRAF

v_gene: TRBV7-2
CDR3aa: ASSLGTRVEETQY

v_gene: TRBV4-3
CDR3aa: ASSQDYPGRGAAQGNSPLH

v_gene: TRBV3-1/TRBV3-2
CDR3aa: ASSPLAGGWGTQY

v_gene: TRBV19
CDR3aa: AAGGGHLNTEAF

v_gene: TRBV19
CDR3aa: ASSIGDQGHYGYT

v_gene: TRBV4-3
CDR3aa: ASSQSTGTGVF

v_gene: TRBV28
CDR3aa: ASSSPQASEGGEKLF

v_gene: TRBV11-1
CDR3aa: ASSSRTGPNTGELF

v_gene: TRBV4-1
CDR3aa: ASSQGAGQGFNEQF

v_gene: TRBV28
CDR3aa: ASSFLGQNNSPLH

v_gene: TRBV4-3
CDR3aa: ASSQVLGDYGYT

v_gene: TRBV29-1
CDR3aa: SVVKNTEAF

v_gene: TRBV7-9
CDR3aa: ASSRTVGQYNEKLF

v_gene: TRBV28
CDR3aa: ASSLKMSSYEQY

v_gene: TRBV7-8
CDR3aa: ASSWTGGDNEKLF

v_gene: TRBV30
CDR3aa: AWSATGKGQPQH

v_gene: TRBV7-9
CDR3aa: ASSLDSGYLLGNTIY

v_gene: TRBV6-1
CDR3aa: ASSEASSRGTQY

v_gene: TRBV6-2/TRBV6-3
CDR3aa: ASSYRVSPPADTQY

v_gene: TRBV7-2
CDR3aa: ASSFDSGGNQPQH

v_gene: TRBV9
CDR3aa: ASSARQGAYTGELF

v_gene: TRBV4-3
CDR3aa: ASSQGTVGQGNSPLH

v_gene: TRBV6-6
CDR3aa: ASIPTGIPEAF

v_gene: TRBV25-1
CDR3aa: ASSSGKSNTGELF

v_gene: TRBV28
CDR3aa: ASSVRGGWGHEQY

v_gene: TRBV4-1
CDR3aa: ASSPTLYSNQPQH

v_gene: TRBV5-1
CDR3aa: ASSFGWDSTYEQY

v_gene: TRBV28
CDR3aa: ASSASQPGQGGFGYT

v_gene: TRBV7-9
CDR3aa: ASSSEGPPGNTIY

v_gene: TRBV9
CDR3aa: ASSVEGLAGANEQF

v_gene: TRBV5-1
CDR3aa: ASSPREGDSSRRYGYT

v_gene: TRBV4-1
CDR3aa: ASSQSTGTSSRTGELF

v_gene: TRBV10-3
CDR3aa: ATLPSKRESNQPQH

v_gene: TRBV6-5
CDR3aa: ASTANYGYT

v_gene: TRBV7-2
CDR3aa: ASSLSGQGTTEAF

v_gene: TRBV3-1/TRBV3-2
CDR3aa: ASSQYGQMNTEAF

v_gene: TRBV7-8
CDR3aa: ASSPTGIYEQY

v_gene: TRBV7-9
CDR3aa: ASSLEISGDQPQH

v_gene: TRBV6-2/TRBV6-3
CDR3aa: ASSSTGGNYEQY

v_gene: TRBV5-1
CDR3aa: ASSLRGEQY

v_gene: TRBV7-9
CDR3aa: ASSLPTGRDTQY

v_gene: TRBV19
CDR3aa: ASSIDLLRETQY

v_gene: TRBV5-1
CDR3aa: ASSFVTGGNSPLH

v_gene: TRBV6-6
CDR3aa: ASSYLGTDNYGYT

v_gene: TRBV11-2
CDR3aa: ASSNPTGGVYNEQF

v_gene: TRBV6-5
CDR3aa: ASRTDRGSYEQY

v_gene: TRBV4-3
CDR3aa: ASSQDPQVTYEQY

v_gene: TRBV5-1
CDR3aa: ASSNRGRSSYGYT

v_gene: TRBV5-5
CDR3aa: ASSSSPRLGAPLH

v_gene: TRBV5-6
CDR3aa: ASSRRSGTGRDTQY

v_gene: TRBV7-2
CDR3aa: ASSLARDRVFFAGNTIY